This T cell receptor (beta chain) appears in the sequencing data of a study of OX40 agonist ivuxolimab in advanced cancers. Study-wide points: It was also the case that some nonresponders had low normalized T-cell clonal expansion. There was clonal expansion of CD4+ and CD8+ blood T cells by week 6 at 0.1 to 3.0 mg/kg. Expanded clones were, on average, more numerous among CD8+ T cells than CD4+.

Turning to this clone: Its antigen is undetermined.

The repertoire was sequenced with immunoSEQ multiplex PCR; TCRdb's copy has only in-frame clones and lacks some. The sample includes about 83,000 clones, around 80% of them seen just once. Germline trimming cut 4 bases from V and 2 bases from J; bases unmatched to any gene: 6. The germline gives CDR1 GTSNPN, CDR2 SVGIG (reference sequence). This CDR3 contains 14 residues. This material consisted of CD4+ or CD8+ T cells sorted from blood, taken in a trial of the OX40 agonist ivuxolimab. The V call is TRBV30, the J call TRBJ2-7; 9 nucleotides align to TRBD2. The TCR sequence derives from an adult with an advanced solid tumor such as melanoma, head and neck, liver or kidney cancer. Here the CDR3 DNA reads TGTGCCTGGACGCGGGGGGGGATTCCCTACGAGCAGTACTTC. This gives the protein CAWTRGGIPYEQYF.